Listed below are T cell receptor beta chains from one sample, sequenced in a study of CD8+ T cells in alopecia areata. The repertoire was sequenced with immunoSEQ multiplex PCR; TCRdb's copy has only in-frame clones and lacks some. The sample carries roughly 150,000 clones, over 45% recorded once. The material sequenced was CD4+ T cells sorted from blood. Receptor source: a human donor with alopecia areata. Both conserved end residues are part of each CDR3. The D gene is left open where the match is weak. Not every row has a clone size; where given, it reads once, few, many or a size class.

TRBJ2-5 NA TRBV18 NA CASSPTGRRETQYF TGTGCCAGCTCACCTACAGGGAGAAGAGAGACCCAGTACTTC
TRBJ1-2 NA TRBV19 few CASSFIGGNGYTF TGTGCCAGTAGTTTCATTGGGGGGAATGGCTACACCTTC
TRBJ2-1 TRBD2 TRBV7-7 NA CASSSGLAEYNEQFF TGTGCTAGCAGCTCGGGACTAGCGGAATACAATGAGCAGTTCTTC
TRBJ1-2 TRBD1 TRBV9 NA CASSGGTGERYTF TGTGCCAGCAGCGGGGGGACAGGGGAACGCTACACCTTC
TRBJ2-7 NA TRBV7-3 few CASSPNGQSYEQYF TGTGCCAGCAGTCCCAATGGACAGTCCTACGAGCAGTACTTC
TRBJ2-1 NA TRBV5-1 NA CASRGVEQFF TGCGCCAGCAGAGGTGTGGAGCAGTTCTTC
TRBJ2-5 NA TRBV28 NA CASSYQETQYF TGTGCCAGCAGTTATCAAGAGACCCAGTACTTC
TRBJ2-3 NA TRBV7-8 NA CASSVGGDTQYF TGTGCCAGCAGTGTCGGGGGAGATACGCAGTATTTT
TRBJ1-1 NA TRBV30 few CAWSPARENTEAFF TGTGCCTGGAGTCCGGCTCGGGAGAACACTGAAGCTTTCTTT
TRBJ2-7 TRBD1 TRBV4-1 NA CASSQSNTGGASNEQYF TGCGCCAGCAGCCAATCAAACACAGGGGGCGCGTCGAACGAGCAGTACTTC
TRBJ2-5 NA TRBV10-3 NA CAISVRGETQYF TGTGCCATCAGTGTCAGAGGGGAGACCCAGTACTTC
TRBJ2-5 NA TRBV4-1 NA CASSPRLDYPARETQYF TGCGCCAGCAGCCCCCGACTGGATTATCCGGCTAGGGAGACCCAGTACTTC
TRBJ2-3 NA TRBV28 NA CASKGGSAESTDTQYF TGTGCCAGCAAAGGGGGATCAGCGGAAAGCACAGATACGCAGTATTTT
TRBJ1-5 NA TRBV29-1 few CSAATAGKNQPQHF TGCAGCGCCGCCACGGCCGGGAAAAATCAGCCCCAGCATTTT
TRBJ1-2 NA TRBV28 NA CASSFPAVYGYTF TGTGCCAGCAGTTTTCCAGCCGTCTATGGCTACACCTTC
TRBJ2-7 NA TRBV30 NA CAYGAGGGREQYF TGTGCCTATGGCGCAGGGGGAGGCCGCGAGCAGTACTTC
TRBJ1-2 TRBD1 TRBV9 NA CASSVGQALGGRYTF TGTGCCAGCAGCGTCGGACAGGCCCTCGGGGGCCGCTACACCTTC
TRBJ2-5 TRBD1 TRBV25-1 NA CASSELGQGVRETQYF TGTGCCAGCAGTGAATTAGGACAGGGGGTCAGGGAGACCCAGTACTTC
TRBJ1-1 NA TRBV30 once CAWRDGMNTEAFF TGTGCCTGGAGGGACGGTATGAACACTGAAGCTTTCTTT
TRBJ2-1 NA TRBV29-1 NA CSVGGDRVRFYNEQFF TGCAGCGTTGGGGGGGACCGGGTCCGTTTCTACAATGAGCAGTTCTTC
TRBJ2-6 NA TRBV6-5 NA CASSLGGGANVLTF TGTGCCAGCAGCTTAGGCGGAGGGGCCAACGTCCTGACTTTC
TRBJ2-5 NA TRBV9 NA CASSRTGGLETQYF TGTGCCAGCAGCCGTACCGGGGGATTAGAGACCCAGTACTTC
TRBJ1-2 TRBD1 TRBV29-1 NA CSVEDTGDGYTF TGCAGCGTTGAAGACACAGGGGACGGCTACACCTTC
TRBJ2-5 NA TRBV5-1 few CASSLEGWRETQYF TGCGCCAGCAGCTTGGAAGGGTGGAGAGAGACCCAGTACTTC
TRBJ2-2 TRBD2 TRBV27 NA CASSLRGTGELFF TGTGCCAGCAGTTTGCGGGGGACCGGGGAGCTGTTTTTT
TRBJ1-4 NA TRBV10-3 NA CAISETGGEKLFF TGTGCCATCAGTGAGACGGGCGGTGAAAAACTGTTTTTT
TRBJ2-2 NA TRBV11-2 few CASSLVSRVTGELFF TGTGCCAGCAGCTTAGTGTCCAGGGTCACCGGGGAGCTGTTTTTT
TRBJ2-2 NA TRBV5-1 NA CASSLTGTGELFF TGCGCCAGCAGCTTAACCGGAACCGGGGAGCTGTTTTTT
TRBJ1-2 NA TRBV6-5 few CASSRIPDPKLGYTF TGTGCCAGCAGTCGGATTCCCGACCCTAAGCTTGGCTACACCTTC
TRBJ1-1 NA TRBV5-1 NA CASTPGGANVNTEAFF TGCGCCAGCACCCCGGGGGGGGCAAACGTGAACACTGAAGCTTTCTTT
TRBJ2-5 TRBD2 TRBV7-2 NA CASSLEVGTSIMETQYF TGTGCCAGCAGCTTAGAGGTTGGGACTAGTATTATGGAGACCCAGTACTTC
TRBJ2-7 NA TRBV7-2 few CASSFDTRTYEQYF TGTGCCAGCAGCTTCGACACCAGAACCTACGAGCAGTACTTC
TRBJ2-1 NA TRBV7-3 NA CASSLTSISGWVF TGTGCCAGCAGCTTAACGAGTATCAGTGGCTGGGTCTTC
TRBJ2-7 NA TRBV5-1 NA CASSLAMSFGEQYF TGCGCCAGCAGCTTGGCCATGAGCTTCGGCGAGCAGTACTTC
TRBJ2-7 NA TRBV29-1 few CSVGGERTGSYEQYF TGCAGCGTTGGGGGGGAGCGGACAGGTTCCTACGAGCAGTACTTC
TRBJ1-1 NA TRBV5-4 few CATGMNTEAFF TGTGCGACCGGGATGAACACTGAAGCTTTCTTT
TRBJ2-6 NA TRBV2 few CASISGANVLTF TGTGCCAGCATCAGTGGGGCCAACGTCCTGACTTTC
TRBJ2-1 NA TRBV29-1 few CSVEEQRSGRFF TGCAGCGTTGAAGAGCAACGGAGCGGGCGGTTCTTC
TRBJ1-2 NA TRBV13 NA CASSPRTVNYGYTF TGTGCCAGCAGCCCGAGGACGGTGAACTATGGCTACACCTTC
TRBJ1-2 NA TRBV19 NA CASSDPGAGYTF TGTGCCAGTAGTGACCCCGGGGCTGGCTACACCTTC